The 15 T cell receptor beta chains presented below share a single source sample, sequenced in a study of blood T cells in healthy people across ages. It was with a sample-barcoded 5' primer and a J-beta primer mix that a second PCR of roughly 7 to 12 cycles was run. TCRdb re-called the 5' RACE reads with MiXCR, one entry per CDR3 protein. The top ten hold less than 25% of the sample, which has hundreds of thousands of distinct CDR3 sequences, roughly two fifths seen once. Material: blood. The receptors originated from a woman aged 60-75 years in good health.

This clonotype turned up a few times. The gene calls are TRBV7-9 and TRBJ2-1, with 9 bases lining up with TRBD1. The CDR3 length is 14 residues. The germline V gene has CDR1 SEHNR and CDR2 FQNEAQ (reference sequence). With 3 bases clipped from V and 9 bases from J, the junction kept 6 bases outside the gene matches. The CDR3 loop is CASSFGTGSGEQFF. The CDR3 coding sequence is TGTGCCAGCAGCTTTGGGACAGGGTCCGGTGAGCAGTTCTTC. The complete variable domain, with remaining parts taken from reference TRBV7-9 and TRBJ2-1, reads DTGVSQNPRHKITKRGQNVTFRCDPISEHNRLYWYRQTLGQGPEFLTYFQNEAQLEKSRLLSDRFSAERPKGSFSTLEIQRTEQGDSAMYLCASSFGTGSGEQFFGPGTRLTVL.

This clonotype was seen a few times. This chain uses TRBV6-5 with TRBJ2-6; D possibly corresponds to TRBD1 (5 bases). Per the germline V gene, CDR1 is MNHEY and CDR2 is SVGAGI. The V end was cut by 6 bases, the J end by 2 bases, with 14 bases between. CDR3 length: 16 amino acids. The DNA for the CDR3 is TGTGCCAGCAGCTTCAGGGCGCAGACTGGGGCCAACGTCCTGACTTTC. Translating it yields CASSFRAQTGANVLTF.

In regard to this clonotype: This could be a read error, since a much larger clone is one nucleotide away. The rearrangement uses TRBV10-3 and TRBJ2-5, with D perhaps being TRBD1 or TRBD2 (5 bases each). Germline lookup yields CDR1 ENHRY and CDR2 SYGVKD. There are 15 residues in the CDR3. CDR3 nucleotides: TGTGCCATCGGTGATGGTGTAGGGACCCAAGAGACCCAGTACTTC. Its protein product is CAIGDGVGTQETQYF.

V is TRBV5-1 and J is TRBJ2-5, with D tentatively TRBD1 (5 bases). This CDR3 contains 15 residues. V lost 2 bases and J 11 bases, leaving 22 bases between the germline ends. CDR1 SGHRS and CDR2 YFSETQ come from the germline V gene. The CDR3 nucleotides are TGCGCCAGCAGCTTTGGGGATTATGGACACAATGAGCAGTACTTC. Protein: CASSFGDYGHNEQYF.

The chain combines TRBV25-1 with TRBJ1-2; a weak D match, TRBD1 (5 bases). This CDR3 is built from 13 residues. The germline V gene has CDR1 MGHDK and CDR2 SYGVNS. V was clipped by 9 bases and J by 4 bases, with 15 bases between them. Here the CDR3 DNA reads TGTGCCAGTAGCAAGGGGCAGATCTATGGCTACACCTTC. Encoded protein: CASSKGQIYGYTF.

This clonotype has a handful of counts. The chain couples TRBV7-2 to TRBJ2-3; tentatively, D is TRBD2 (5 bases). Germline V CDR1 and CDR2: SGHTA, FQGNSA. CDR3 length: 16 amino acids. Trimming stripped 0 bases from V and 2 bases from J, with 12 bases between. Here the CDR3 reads CASSLAPPSTTDTQYF. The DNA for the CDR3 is TGTGCCAGCAGCTTAGCCCCCCCTAGCACCACAGATACGCAGTATTTT.

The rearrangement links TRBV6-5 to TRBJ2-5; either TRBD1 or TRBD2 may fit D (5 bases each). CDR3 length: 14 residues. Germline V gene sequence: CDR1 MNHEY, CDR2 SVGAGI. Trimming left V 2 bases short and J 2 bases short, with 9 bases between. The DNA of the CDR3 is TGTGCCAGCAGTTACGAGCGGACACAAGAGACCCAGTACTTC. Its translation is CASSYERTQETQYF.

CDR3 protein: CASSVLGEKLFF. The CDR3 bases are TGTGCCAGCAGCGTTTTGGGTGAAAAACTGTTTTTT. The chain carries TRBV9 and TRBJ1-4; no clear D. The ends were cut back, 2 bases at V and 7 bases at J, with 6 bases in the middle. The CDR3 runs to 12 residues. Germline V CDR1 and CDR2: SGDLS, YYNGEE.

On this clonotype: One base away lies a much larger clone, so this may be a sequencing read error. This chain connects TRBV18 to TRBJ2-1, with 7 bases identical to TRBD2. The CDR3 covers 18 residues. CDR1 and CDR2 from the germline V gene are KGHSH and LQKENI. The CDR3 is CASPPLGGRLRAGNEQFF. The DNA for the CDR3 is TGTGCCAGCCCACCACTCGGCGGGAGATTGCGGGCTGGCAATGAGCAGTTCTTC.

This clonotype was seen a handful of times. CDR3 region: CSARDRQVGETQYF. For the CDR3, the DNA is TGCAGTGCTAGAGATCGGCAGGTCGGGGAGACCCAGTACTTC. The chain joins TRBV20-1 to TRBJ2-5, with unresolved D. V lost 0 bases and J lost 5, with 13 bases in between. The CDR3 consists of 14 residues. Germline values: CDR1 DFQATT, CDR2 SNEGSKA (reference sequence).

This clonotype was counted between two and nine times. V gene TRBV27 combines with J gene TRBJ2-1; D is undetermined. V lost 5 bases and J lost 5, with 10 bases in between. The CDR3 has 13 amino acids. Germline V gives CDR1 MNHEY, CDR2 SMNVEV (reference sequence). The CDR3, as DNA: TGTGCCAGCAGTCCCGGTCCCCACAATGAGCAGTTCTTC. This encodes CASSPGPHNEQFF.

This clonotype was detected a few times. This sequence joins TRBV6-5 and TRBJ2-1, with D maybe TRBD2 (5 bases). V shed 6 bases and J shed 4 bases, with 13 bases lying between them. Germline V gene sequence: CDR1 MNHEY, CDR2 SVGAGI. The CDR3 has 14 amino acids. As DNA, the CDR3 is TGTGCCAGCAGGCCTCCCGGGGAATACAATGAGCAGTTCTTC. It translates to CASRPPGEYNEQFF.

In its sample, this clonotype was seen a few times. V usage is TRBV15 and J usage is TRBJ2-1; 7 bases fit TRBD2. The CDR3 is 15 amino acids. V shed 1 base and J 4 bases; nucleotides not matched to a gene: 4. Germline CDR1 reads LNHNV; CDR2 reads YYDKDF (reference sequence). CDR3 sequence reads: CATSRVGLGYNEQFF. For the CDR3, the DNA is TGTGCCACCAGCAGAGTTGGACTAGGATACAATGAGCAGTTCTTC.

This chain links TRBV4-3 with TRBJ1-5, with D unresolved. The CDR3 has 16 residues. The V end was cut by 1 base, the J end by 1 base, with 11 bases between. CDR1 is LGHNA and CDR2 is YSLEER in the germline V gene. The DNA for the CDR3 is TGCGCCAGCAGCCAAGGGGCCGGGCTGAGCAATCAGCCCCAGCATTTT. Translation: CASSQGAGLSNQPQHF.

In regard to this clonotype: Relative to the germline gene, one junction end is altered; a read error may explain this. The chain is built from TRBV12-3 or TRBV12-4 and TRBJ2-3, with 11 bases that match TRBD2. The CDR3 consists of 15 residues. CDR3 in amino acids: CASRLAGGARDTQYF. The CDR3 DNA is TGTGCCAGCAGATTAGCGGGGGGGGCGAGAGATACGCAGTATTTT.